The 7 T cell receptor beta chains below all came from one sample that was sequenced in a study of shared clonotypes between healthy human individuals. The repertoire was sequenced with immunoSEQ multiplex PCR; TCRdb's copy has only in-frame clones and lacks some. The repertoire holds more than 2,000,000 clones, with approximately 93% as singletons. Sequencing was performed on naive CD4+ T cells from PBMCs. Sample subset: CD45RA+ positively selected. The receptors were sampled from a man aged 18 to 35 in good health. Some clones in this sample may be carry-over from other donors' samples.

J is TRBJ2-2 and V is TRBV10-2; 8 bases are shared with TRBD2. The CDR3 covers 14 residues. The germline V gene has CDR1 WSHSY and CDR2 SAAADI. J lost 4 bases, V lost 8 bases, and 6 bases had no gene match. The CDR3 protein is CASLIAGGTGELFF. CDR3 coding DNA: TGCGCCAGCCTGATCGCGGGAGGCACCGGGGAGCTGTTTTTT.

V and J are TRBV27 and TRBJ1-2; no firm D call. CDR3 length equals 13 residues. The V end was cut by 0 bases, the J end by 7 bases, with 9 bases between. Germline CDR1 reads MNHEY; CDR2 reads SMNVEV (reference sequence). The CDR3 here is CASSLSMGSGYTF. CDR3 coding DNA: TGTGCCAGCAGTTTATCGATGGGGTCTGGCTACACCTTC.

The chain employs TRBV7-9 and TRBJ1-4; 10 nucleotides line up with TRBD1. Looked up from germline, CDR1 is SEHNR and CDR2 is FQNEAQ (reference sequence). The CDR3 has 16 amino acids. V dropped 2 bases and J dropped 3; count of bases not matched to a gene: 3. The chain's CDR3 is CASSLTGTGANEKLFF. The CDR3 DNA reads TGTGCCAGCAGCTTAACTGGGACAGGGGCTAATGAAAAACTGTTTTTT.

This chain connects TRBV6-1 to TRBJ2-7; D perhaps matches TRBD1 (6 bases). CDR1 MNHNS and CDR2 SASEGT come from the germline V gene. There are 15 residues in the CDR3. The V end lost 3 bases, the J end lost 3 bases, and 15 bases lay between the germline ends. The CDR3 sequence: CASSDGQTKDYEQYF. The DNA of the CDR3 is TGTGCCAGCAGTGACGGACAGACCAAAGACTACGAGCAGTACTTC.

Details on this clone: Other DNA variants within this sample encode the same CDR3. The V gene is TRBV28, the J gene TRBJ2-7; D is possibly TRBD1 (6 bases). The CDR3 consists of 12 residues. CDR1 MDHEN and CDR2 SYDVKM come from the germline V gene. Trimming removed 11 bases from V and 3 bases from J, with 14 bases in between. CDR3: CASRRTVYEQYF. DNA for the CDR3: TGTGCCTCTAGAAGGACAGTCTACGAGCAGTACTTC.

The rearrangement links TRBV6-6 to TRBJ1-3, with D unclear. Germline V gene lookup returns CDR1 MNHNY and CDR2 SVGAGI (reference sequence). V lost 5 bases to trimming and J lost 0 bases, with 11 bases between them. This CDR3 spans 15 amino acids. The CDR3 here is CASSRTVSSGNTIYF. DNA of the CDR3: TGTGCCAGCAGTCGGACCGTAAGCTCTGGAAACACCATATATTTT.

V gene TRBV29-1 combines with J gene TRBJ2-7; 12 bases agree with TRBD1. There are 13 residues in the CDR3. V was clipped by 3 bases and J by 9 bases; unmatched bases: 6. Germline CDR1 is SQVTM and CDR2 is ANQGSEA. CDR3 region: CSVDGTGGLVQYF. The DNA of the CDR3 is TGCAGCGTTGACGGGACAGGGGGCCTGGTGCAGTACTTC.